Presented here are 26 T cell receptor beta chains from one specimen sequenced in a study of cytomegalovirus exposure and HLA in healthy donors. The table came from immunoSEQ multiplex PCR; TCRdb's copy has only in-frame clones and leaves some out. The table lists tens of thousands of clones, roughly 92% of them singletons, with about 1% in the top ten. Specimen: PBMCs. All receptors derive from a man aged 18 to 29 in good health and CMV-seronegative.

The rearrangement links TRBV4-1 to TRBJ2-3; no clear D. Germline V CDR1 and CDR2: MGHRA, YSYEKL. This CDR3 is built from 13 residues. Trimming shortened V by 4 bases and J by 1 base, and 6 bases separated the two germline ends. CDR3 bases: TGCGCCAGCAGCCCCTTCGGCACAGATACGCAGTATTTT. Amino acids: CASSPFGTDTQYF.

The chain links TRBV19 to TRBJ2-1; 10 nucleotides align to TRBD2. Germline V gives CDR1 LNHDA, CDR2 SQIVND (reference sequence). V was pared by 6 bases and J by 5 bases, with 7 bases of the junction left unmatched. The CDR3 spans 15 residues. CDR3 coding DNA: TGTGCCAGTAGGGCACTAGCGGGGATTAACAATGAGCAGTTCTTC. Its translation: CASRALAGINNEQFF.

This chain connects TRBV10-3 to TRBJ2-6; 11 nucleotides agree with TRBD1. J was trimmed by 2 bases and V by 11 bases; bases with no gene match: 14. Per germline, CDR1 ENHRY and CDR2 SYGVKD. CDR3 length equals 18 residues. DNA for the CDR3: TGTGCCTCCTCCGGGACAGGGGGAGAAACAGCTGGGGCCAACGTCCTGACTTTC. Encoded protein: CASSGTGGETAGANVLTF.

The chain couples TRBV27 to TRBJ2-3; TRBD2 aligns across 10 bases. V gave up 3 bases and J gave up 5 bases; unmatched junction bases: 5. The CDR3 runs 15 residues. CDR1 is MNHEY, CDR2 SMNVEV, per germline (reference sequence). Written as DNA, the CDR3 is TGTGCCAGCAGTTTTACTAGCGGGAATAAAGATACGCAGTATTTT. It translates to CASSFTSGNKDTQYF.

This clone was detected only once. The chain has TRBV4-3 and TRBJ2-6, with D perhaps matching TRBD1 (6 bases). The CDR3 runs 16 residues. The germline V gene encodes CDR1 LGHNA and CDR2 YSLEER. With 1 base removed from V and 1 base from J, the gap between germline ends came to 8 bases. The CDR3 DNA follows: TGCGCCAGCAGCCAAGGGGACATTTCTGGGGCCAACGTCCTGACTTTC. Translation gives CASSQGDISGANVLTF.

The J gene is TRBJ2-5, the V gene TRBV7-2; the D gene is possibly TRBD1 (5 bases). CDR1 and CDR2 (germline): SGHTA, FQGNSA. Trimming removed 5 bases at V and 4 bases at J, with 11 bases between. The length of the CDR3 is 13 residues. The CDR3 sequence is CASSPGQGETQYF. DNA for the CDR3: TGTGCCAGCAGCCCCGGACAAGGAGAGACCCAGTACTTC. The full variable domain, with the rest looked up from reference TRBV7-2 and TRBJ2-5, is GAGVSQSPSNKVTEKGKDVELRCDPISGHTALYWYRQSLGQGLEFLIYFQGNSAPDKSGLPSDRFSAERTGGSVSTLTIQRTQQEDSAVYLCASSPGQGETQYFGPGTRLLVL.

The V and J genes are TRBV5-4 and TRBJ2-7, with TRBD1 matching over 10 bases. Germline V gene lookup returns CDR1 SGHNT and CDR2 YYREEE (reference sequence). This CDR3 has 14 residues. V was clipped by 4 bases and J by 9 bases; unmatched bases: 10. CDR3: CASSPDRGRDTQYF. The DNA for the CDR3 is TGTGCCAGCAGCCCAGACAGGGGGCGAGATACGCAGTACTTC. Drawing the rest from reference TRBV5-4 and TRBJ2-7, the complete variable domain is ETGVTQSPTHLIKTRGQQVTLRCSSQSGHNTVSWYQQALGQGPQFIFQYYREEENGRGNFPPRFSGLQFPNYSSELNVNALELDDSALYLCASSPDRGRDTQYFGPGTRLTVT.

This clone occurred a few times. This chain uses TRBV7-2 with TRBJ2-7; D is unclear. Trimming removed 5 bases at V and 4 bases at J, with 9 bases between. Germline lookup yields CDR1 SGHTA and CDR2 FQGNSA. CDR3 length: 12 amino acids. CDR3 residues: CASSPFSYEQYF. The CDR3 DNA reads TGTGCCAGCAGCCCATTCAGTTACGAGCAGTACTTC.

The chain employs TRBV29-1 and TRBJ2-1; 7 bases agree with TRBD1. The CDR3 is made up of 15 amino acids. Germline CDR1 SQVTM, CDR2 ANQGSEA. V gave up 0 bases and J gave up 3 bases; unmatched junction bases: 5. CDR3 sequence (DNA): TGCAGCGTTGAAGATTTGACAGGGAACTACAATGAGCAGTTCTTC. Amino acid sequence: CSVEDLTGNYNEQFF.

The V call is TRBV6-1, the J call TRBJ1-2; 9 bases align to TRBD1. This CDR3 is built from 13 residues. CDR1 MNHNS and CDR2 SASEGT come from the germline V gene. The V gene end was trimmed by 6 bases and the J gene end by 7 bases; junction bases not matched to a gene: 6. DNA for the CDR3: TGTGCCAGCAGCGGGGACAGGGAGACTGGCTACACCTTC. Its translation is CASSGDRETGYTF.

The gene calls are TRBV7-9 and TRBJ2-1; 10 bases line up with TRBD2. The CDR3 covers 16 residues. Germline-derived CDR1 and CDR2 are SEHNR and FQNEAQ (reference sequence). V lost 1 base, J lost 6 bases, and 6 bases stayed unmatched. This CDR3 is CASSLEASGRRNEQFF. CDR3 nucleotide sequence: TGTGCCAGCAGCTTAGAGGCTAGCGGGAGACGCAATGAGCAGTTCTTC.

The rearrangement joins TRBV6-5 to TRBJ2-7; perhaps TRBD2 as D (5 bases). Trimming removed 2 bases at V and 7 bases at J, with 15 bases between. The germline V gene encodes CDR1 MNHEY and CDR2 SVGAGI. This CDR3 region has 14 residues. The DNA for the CDR3 is TGTGCCAGCAGTTACCGGGAAGAGGGTAATGAGCAGTACTTC. Amino acids: CASSYREEGNEQYF.

This sequence joins TRBV5-1 and TRBJ2-1, with unresolved D. V was cut by 2 bases and J by 0 bases, with 9 bases left in between. This CDR3 is built from 15 residues. Germline-derived CDR1 and CDR2 are SGHRS and YFSETQ. DNA of the CDR3: TGCGCCAGCAGCTTAGATCCCAGCTCCTACAATGAGCAGTTCTTC. This codes for CASSLDPSSYNEQFF.

J is TRBJ2-7 and V is TRBV5-4; 8 nucleotides align to TRBD2. With 2 bases clipped from V and 3 bases from J, the junction kept 4 bases outside the gene matches. CDR3 size: 14 residues. CDR1 is SGHNT, CDR2 YYREEE, per germline (reference sequence). The CDR3 coding sequence is TGTGCCAGCAGCTTTGGGCTAGCGGGCTACGAGCAGTACTTC. Protein sequence: CASSFGLAGYEQYF.

The rearrangement joins TRBV7-6 to TRBJ2-1; no reliable D call. The CDR3 sequence is 11 residues long. V was cut by 2 bases and J by 10 bases, with 6 bases left in between. CDR1 is SGHVS and CDR2 is FNYEAQ in the germline V gene. CDR3: CASSLTREQFF. The CDR3 DNA sequence: TGTGCCAGCAGCTTAACGCGGGAGCAGTTCTTC.

The rearrangement links TRBV29-1 to TRBJ2-5, with D uncertain. The CDR3 totals 14 residues. The germline CDR1 and CDR2 sequences are SQVTM and ANQGSEA. Trimming left V 6 bases short and J 3 bases short, with 17 bases between. The CDR3 region is CSVPNAAAEETQYF. The CDR3 DNA reads TGCAGCGTCCCTAATGCTGCGGCAGAAGAGACCCAGTACTTC.

A few counts support this clone. This chain joins TRBV15 and TRBJ2-7, with 7 bases matching TRBD1. The germline CDR1 and CDR2 sequences are LNHNV and YYDKDF (reference sequence). V lost 3 bases, J lost 4 bases, and 9 bases stayed unmatched. The CDR3 sequence is 15 residues long. CDR3 loop: CATSSKPGQLYEQYF. CDR3 nucleotides: TGTGCCACCAGCAGTAAACCGGGACAGCTATACGAGCAGTACTTC.

This clone was seen a single time. V is TRBV28 and J is TRBJ1-5; D is possibly TRBD1 (6 bases). V was clipped by 8 bases and J by 7 bases, with 12 bases between them. The CDR3 is 12 amino acids. From germline, CDR1 is MDHEN and CDR2 SYDVKM. CDR3 protein: CASGQPGQPQHF. CDR3 DNA: TGTGCCAGCGGACAGCCTGGGCAGCCCCAGCATTTT.

This chain connects TRBV6-6 to TRBJ2-3; no firm D call. This CDR3 spans 13 amino acids. V lost 6 bases and J 4 bases, leaving 11 bases between the germline ends. Germline CDR1 reads MNHNY; CDR2 reads SVGAGI (reference sequence). The CDR3 bases are TGTGCCAGCAGCCCCCAGGAACCAGATACGCAGTATTTT. It translates to CASSPQEPDTQYF.

The gene calls are TRBV29-1 and TRBJ1-2, with 7 bases lining up with TRBD1. Germline V lookup: CDR1 SQVTM, CDR2 ANQGSEA. Trimming cost V 3 bases and J 10 bases; bases outside gene matches: 17. The CDR3 sequence is 15 residues long. CDR3 bases: TGCAGCGTTGACAAGGGGCAGGGGGTACAGCTTGACTACACCTTC. It is translated as CSVDKGQGVQLDYTF. Full variable domain (missing parts from reference TRBV29-1 and TRBJ1-2): SAVISQKPSRDICQRGTSLTIQCQVDSQVTMMFWYRQQPGQSLTLIATANQGSEATYESGFVIDKFPISRPNLTFSTLTVSNMSPEDSSIYLCSVDKGQGVQLDYTFGSGTRLTVV.

Written as DNA, the CDR3 is TGTGCCAGCAGCGGAAAGGGACTGCCGAACACCGGGGAGCTGTTTTTT. This translates into CASSGKGLPNTGELFF. V gene TRBV9 combines with J gene TRBJ2-2; the D gene is possibly TRBD2 (6 bases). Germline lookup yields CDR1 SGDLS and CDR2 YYNGEE. V dropped 3 bases and J dropped 0 bases, with 12 bases sitting between them. The CDR3 spans 16 residues.

V is TRBV18 and J is TRBJ2-5, with D unresolved. This CDR3 comprises 15 residues. Germline assignment: CDR1 KGHSH and CDR2 LQKENI. V was clipped by 3 bases and J by 7 bases, with 18 bases between them. This CDR3 reads CASSPRPDTLGTQYF. CDR3 DNA: TGTGCCAGCTCACCTAGACCCGACACCCTGGGGACCCAGTACTTC.

This chain joins TRBV7-2 and TRBJ2-3; 10 nucleotides agree with TRBD2. From germline, CDR1 is SGHTA and CDR2 FQGNSA. This CDR3 contains 16 residues. V dropped 1 base and J dropped 4; count of bases not matched to a gene: 5. In DNA form, the CDR3 reads TGTGCCAGCAGCTTAGTTGGGACTAGCGCGTCAGATACGCAGTATTTT. Amino acids: CASSLVGTSASDTQYF.

The rearrangement links TRBV28 to TRBJ2-3; 10 positions match TRBD2. Unmatched junction bases numbered 7, after V lost 6 bases and J lost 4 bases. Germline CDR1 is MDHEN and CDR2 is SYDVKM. The CDR3 extends over 15 amino acids. CDR3 DNA sequence: TGTGCCAGCAGGGGACGGACTAGCGGCGCAGATACGCAGTATTTT. It encodes CASRGRTSGADTQYF.

Comment on this clone: Other DNA sequences in this specimen translate into the identical CDR3. The chain is built from TRBV6-5 and TRBJ2-7, with D uncertain. V was cut by 6 bases and J by 5 bases, with 11 bases left in between. The germline CDR1 and CDR2 sequences are MNHEY and SVGAGI. The CDR3 extends over 12 amino acids. The CDR3 is CASSRHRDEQYF. The CDR3 DNA is TGTGCCAGCAGCAGACACAGAGACGAGCAGTACTTC.

The J gene is TRBJ2-5, the V gene TRBV5-4, with D possibly TRBD2 on 5 matching bases. V dropped 3 bases and J dropped 0 bases, with 12 bases sitting between them. The germline V gene has CDR1 SGHNT and CDR2 YYREEE (reference sequence). The CDR3 sequence is 15 residues long. CDR3 in amino acids: CASSWTPGDQETQYF. For the CDR3, the DNA is TGTGCCAGCAGCTGGACCCCCGGGGACCAAGAGACCCAGTACTTC.